This T cell receptor beta chain was profiled in a study of blood T cell repertoires in COVID-19. Study-level background: Samples of COVID-19 (acute and convalescent) were obtained from the United States, Italy and Spain. T cells, B-cell-depleted T cells, or PBMCs provided the cDNA or gDNA that served as material.

Generated by immunoSEQ multiplex PCR, the TCRdb table keeps only in-frame clones and is missing some. The table records about 190,000 clones, 60% to 80% of them present only once. This CDR3 has 13 residues. Trimming took off 4 bases at V and 3 bases at J, with 8 bases between the two ends. Germline V gene lookup returns CDR1 SGHRS and CDR2 YFSETQ. This clonotype was obtained from a man in his sixties with active or convalescent COVID-19. Sequencing input: peripheral blood. The genes are TRBV5-1 and TRBJ1-3, with D maybe TRBD1 (6 bases). In nucleotides, the CDR3 is TGCGCCAGCAGCGAGGACAGTGGAAACACCATATATTTT. This codes for CASSEDSGNTIYF.